This TCR beta chain is drawn from a study of cytomegalovirus exposure and HLA in healthy donors. Sequencing was performed with immunoSEQ multiplex PCR; in TCRdb, only in-frame clones are kept and a portion is missing. The sample lists some 170,000 clones; about nine tenths were seen once. V lost 5 bases to trimming and J lost 2 bases; unmatched junction nucleotides: 3. CDR1 and CDR2 (germline): KGHSH, LQKENI. The CDR3 extends over 13 amino acids. This sequence was found in a man younger than 35 in good health and CMV-seropositive. Sample: PBMCs. The V and J genes are TRBV18 and TRBJ2-7; 7 nucleotides agree with TRBD2. The CDR3 loop is CASSSGTTYEQYF. CDR3 nucleotides: TGTGCCAGCTCATCTGGGACTACCTACGAGCAGTACTTC.